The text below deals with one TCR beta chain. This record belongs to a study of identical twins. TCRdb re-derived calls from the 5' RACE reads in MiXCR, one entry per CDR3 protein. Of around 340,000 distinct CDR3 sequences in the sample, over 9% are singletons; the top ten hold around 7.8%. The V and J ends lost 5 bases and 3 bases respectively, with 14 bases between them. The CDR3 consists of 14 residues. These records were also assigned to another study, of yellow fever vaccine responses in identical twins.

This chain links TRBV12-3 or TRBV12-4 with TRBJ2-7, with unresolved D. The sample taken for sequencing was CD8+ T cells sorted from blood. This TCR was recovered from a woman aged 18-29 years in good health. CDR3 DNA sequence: TGTGCCAGCAGTGCTACTTCACCCCTCTACGAGCAGTACTTC. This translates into CASSATSPLYEQYF.